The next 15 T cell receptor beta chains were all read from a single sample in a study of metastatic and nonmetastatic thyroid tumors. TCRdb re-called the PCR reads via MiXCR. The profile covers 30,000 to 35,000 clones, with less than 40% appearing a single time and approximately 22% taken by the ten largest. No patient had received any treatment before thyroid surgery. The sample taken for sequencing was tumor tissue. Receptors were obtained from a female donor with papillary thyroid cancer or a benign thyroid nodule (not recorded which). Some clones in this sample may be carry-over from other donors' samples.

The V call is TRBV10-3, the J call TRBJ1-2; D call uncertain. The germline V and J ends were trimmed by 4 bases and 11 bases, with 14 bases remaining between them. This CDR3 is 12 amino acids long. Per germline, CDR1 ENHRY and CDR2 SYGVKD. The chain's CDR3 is CAISVDWTRYTF. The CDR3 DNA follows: TGTGCCATCAGTGTGGATTGGACCCGTTACACCTTC.

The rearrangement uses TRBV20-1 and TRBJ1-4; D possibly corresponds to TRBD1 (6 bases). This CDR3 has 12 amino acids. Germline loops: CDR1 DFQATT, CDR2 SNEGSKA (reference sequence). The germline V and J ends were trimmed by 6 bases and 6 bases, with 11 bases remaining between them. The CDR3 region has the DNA TGCAGTGCGCGGGACATTGATGAAAAACTGTTTTTT. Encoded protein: CSARDIDEKLFF.

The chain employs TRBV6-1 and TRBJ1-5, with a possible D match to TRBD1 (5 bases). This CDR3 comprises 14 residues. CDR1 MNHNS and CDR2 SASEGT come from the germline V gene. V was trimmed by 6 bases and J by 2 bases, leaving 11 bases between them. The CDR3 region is CASSDSGGNQPQHF. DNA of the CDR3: TGTGCCAGCAGCGATTCGGGGGGCAATCAGCCCCAGCATTTT.

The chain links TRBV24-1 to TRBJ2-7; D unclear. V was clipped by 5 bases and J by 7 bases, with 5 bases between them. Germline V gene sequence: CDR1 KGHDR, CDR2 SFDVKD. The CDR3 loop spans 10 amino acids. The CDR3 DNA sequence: TGTGCCACCAGTGTGGGGGAGCAGTACTTC. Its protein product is CATSVGEQYF.

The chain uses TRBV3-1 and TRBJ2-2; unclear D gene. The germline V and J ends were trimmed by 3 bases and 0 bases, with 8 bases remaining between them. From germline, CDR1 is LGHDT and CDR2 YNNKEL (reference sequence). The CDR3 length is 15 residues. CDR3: CASSQGCANTGELFF. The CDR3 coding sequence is TGTGCCAGCAGCCAGGGCTGTGCGAACACCGGGGAGCTGTTTTTT.

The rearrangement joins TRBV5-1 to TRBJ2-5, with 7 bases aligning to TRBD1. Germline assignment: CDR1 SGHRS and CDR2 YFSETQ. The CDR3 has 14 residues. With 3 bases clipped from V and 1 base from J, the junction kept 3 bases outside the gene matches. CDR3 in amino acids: CASSWGQSQETQYF. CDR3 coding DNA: TGCGCCAGCAGCTGGGGACAGAGCCAAGAGACCCAGTACTTC. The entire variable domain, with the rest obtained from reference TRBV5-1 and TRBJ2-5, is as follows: KAGVTQTPRYLIKTRGQQVTLSCSPISGHRSVSWYQQTPGQGLQFLFEYFSETQRNKGNFPGRFSGRQFSNSRSEMNVSTLELGDSALYLCASSWGQSQETQYFGPGTRLLVL.

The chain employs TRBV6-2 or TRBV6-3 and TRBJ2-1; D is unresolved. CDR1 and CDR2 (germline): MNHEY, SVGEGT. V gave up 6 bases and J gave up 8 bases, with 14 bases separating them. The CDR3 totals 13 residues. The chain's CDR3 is CASSPNLRDEQFF. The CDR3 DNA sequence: TGTGCCAGCAGCCCTAACTTACGCGATGAGCAGTTCTTC.

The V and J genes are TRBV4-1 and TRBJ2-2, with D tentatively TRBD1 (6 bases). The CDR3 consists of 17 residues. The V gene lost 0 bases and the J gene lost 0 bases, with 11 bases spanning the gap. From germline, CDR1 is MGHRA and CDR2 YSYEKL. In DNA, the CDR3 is TGCGCCAGCAGCCAAGATCGGGCAGGGGCGAACACCGGGGAGCTGTTTTTT. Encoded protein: CASSQDRAGANTGELFF.

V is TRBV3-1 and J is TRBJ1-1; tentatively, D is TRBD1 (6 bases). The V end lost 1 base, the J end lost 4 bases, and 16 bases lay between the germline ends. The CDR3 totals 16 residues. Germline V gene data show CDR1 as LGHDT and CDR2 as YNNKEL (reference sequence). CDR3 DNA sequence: TGTGCCAGCAGCCAAGGGGGACATGGGCCGGGCACTGAAGCTTTCTTT. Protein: CASSQGGHGPGTEAFF. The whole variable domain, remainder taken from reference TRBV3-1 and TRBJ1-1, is DTAVSQTPKYLVTQMGNDKSIKCEQNLGHDTMYWYKQDSKKFLKIMFSYNNKELIINETVPNRFSPKSPDKAHLNLHINSLELGDSAVYFCASSQGGHGPGTEAFFGQGTRLTVV.

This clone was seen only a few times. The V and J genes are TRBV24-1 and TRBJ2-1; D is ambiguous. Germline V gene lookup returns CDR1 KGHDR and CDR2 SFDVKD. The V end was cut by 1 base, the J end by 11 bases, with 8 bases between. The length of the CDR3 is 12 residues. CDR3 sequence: CATSDLGQKQFF. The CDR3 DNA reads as TGTGCCACCAGTGATTTAGGCCAGAAGCAGTTCTTC.

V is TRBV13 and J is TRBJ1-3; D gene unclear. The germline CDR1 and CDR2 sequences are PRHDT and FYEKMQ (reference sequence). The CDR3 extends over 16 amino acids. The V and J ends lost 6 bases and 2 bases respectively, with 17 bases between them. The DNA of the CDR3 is TGTGCCAGCAGGCTCAATCCATGGCGGCCTGGAAACACCATATATTTT. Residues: CASRLNPWRPGNTIYF.

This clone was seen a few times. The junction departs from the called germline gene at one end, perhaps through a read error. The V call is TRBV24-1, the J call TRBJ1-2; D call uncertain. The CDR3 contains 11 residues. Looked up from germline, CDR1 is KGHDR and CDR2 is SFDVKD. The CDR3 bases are TGTGCCACCAGTGCGGGATATGCCTACACCTTC. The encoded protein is CATSAGYAYTF.

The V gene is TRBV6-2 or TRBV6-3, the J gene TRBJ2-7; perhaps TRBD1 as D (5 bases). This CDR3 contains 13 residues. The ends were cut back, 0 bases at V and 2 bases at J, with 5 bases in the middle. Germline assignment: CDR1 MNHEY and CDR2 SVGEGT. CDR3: CASSYSDTYEQYF. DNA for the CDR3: TGTGCCAGCAGTTACTCGGACACCTACGAGCAGTACTTC.

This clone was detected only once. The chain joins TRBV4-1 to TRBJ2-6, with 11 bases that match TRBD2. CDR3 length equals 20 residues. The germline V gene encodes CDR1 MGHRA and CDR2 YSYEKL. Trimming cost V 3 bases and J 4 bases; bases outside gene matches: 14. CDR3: CASSQILAGVFSLGANVLTF. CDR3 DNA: TGCGCCAGCAGCCAGATACTAGCGGGGGTTTTTTCTCTGGGGGCCAACGTCCTGACTTTC.

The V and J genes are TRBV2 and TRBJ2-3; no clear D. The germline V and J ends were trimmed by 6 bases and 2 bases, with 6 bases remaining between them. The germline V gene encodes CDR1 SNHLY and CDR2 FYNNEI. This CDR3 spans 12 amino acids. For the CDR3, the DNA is TGTGCCAGCAGCCTCACCACAGATACGCAGTATTTT. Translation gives CASSLTTDTQYF.